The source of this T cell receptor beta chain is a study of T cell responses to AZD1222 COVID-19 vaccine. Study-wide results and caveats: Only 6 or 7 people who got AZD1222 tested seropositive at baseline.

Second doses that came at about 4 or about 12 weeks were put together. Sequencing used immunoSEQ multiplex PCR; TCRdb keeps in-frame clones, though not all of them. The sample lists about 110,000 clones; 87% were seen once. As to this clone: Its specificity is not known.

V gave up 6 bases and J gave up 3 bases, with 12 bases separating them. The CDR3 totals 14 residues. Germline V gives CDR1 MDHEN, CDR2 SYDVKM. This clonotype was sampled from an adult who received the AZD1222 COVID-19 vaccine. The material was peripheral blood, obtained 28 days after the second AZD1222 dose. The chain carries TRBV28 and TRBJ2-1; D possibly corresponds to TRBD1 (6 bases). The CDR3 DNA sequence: TGTGCCAGCAGACTCCAGGACAGCTACAATGAGCAGTTCTTC. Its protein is CASRLQDSYNEQFF.